The sequence of this T cell receptor (beta chain) was determined in a study of response to subunit inactivated influenza vaccine. Per germline, CDR1 LGHDT and CDR2 YNNKEL (reference sequence). This CDR3 comprises 15 residues. Losses at the gene ends were 3 bases for V and 6 bases for J; bases not matched to a gene: 3. General study points: Authors suggested few new T cells are recruited by each seasonal influenza vaccination.

TCRdb independently ran MiXCR on the RT-PCR reads; one entry per CDR3 protein. The table has fewer than 750,000 distinct CDR3 sequences, 14% seen once. About this clonotype itself: No antigen is known for it.

V gene TRBV3-1 combines with J gene TRBJ2-2, with TRBD1 matching over 11 bases. The source is a man aged 50-60 years who received an inactivated influenza vaccine. The sequences come from PBMCs from blood, collected roughly 12 days after vaccination. The CDR3 sequence is CASSQTGQGAGELFF. The CDR3 nucleotides are TGTGCCAGCAGCCAGACGGGACAGGGGGCCGGGGAGCTGTTTTTT.